This TCR beta chain appears in the sequencing data of a study of cytomegalovirus exposure and HLA in healthy donors (dated by TCRdb to about 2017). For the study in its entirety: An earlier analysis of 550 to 700 of the donors reported 250 to 350 Gb of sequence data and 120 million or so unique TCR beta sequences from 190 million or so T cells. Among the roughly 400 genotyped donors, about 85% belonged to the genetic ancestry cluster associated with self-reported Caucasian donors. Class I and class II HLA loci were covered by the typing at four-digit resolution. The study used immunosequencing to profile the T cell repertoires of more than 650 subjects and linked those repertoires to cytomegalovirus serostatus. Donor age, sex, ethnicity and CMV serostatus were collected together with the repertoire data. About 5 DR-DQ haplotypes were handled as single units for association and clustering, since linkage in the cohort was strong. In the later analysis, no new phenotypic data were used to find candidate immune exposures; instead, reliance was placed on TCR beta sequences and their occurrence across donors. To decide whether each TCR beta V gene segment behaved as functional or pseudogenic, an earlier analysis of some 600 of the donors relied on high-throughput TCR beta sequencing. A later analysis re-analyzed previously published TCR beta repertoires from 650 to 800 donors and added high-resolution HLA genotyping to study TCR occurrence patterns. A later genetic analysis used genome-wide SNP genotypes for about 65% of the roughly 700 donors, treating that subset as a discovery cohort. A separate validation cohort of about 110 different subjects was used in addition to the approximately 640-subject first cohort. The number of donors typed differed by locus, with 629-630 for A, B, C, DRB1 and DQB1, around 520 for DQA1, 606 for DPA1, and some 440 for DPB1. The study combined high-throughput TCR immunosequencing, statistical association of individual TCRs with disease status, and machine learning to predict cytomegalovirus infection status. Every discovery cohort repertoire had been produced on one sequencing platform. Roughly 300 gigabases of sequencing data and around 80 million unique TCR sequences made up an early release that covered 500 to 700 HLA-typed donors. The study aimed to test whether signatures of past pathogen exposure could be identified by cataloging public T cell receptors. On average, around 200,000 unique TCR beta nucleotide sequences were sequenced per donor among a few hundred genotyped donors of the cohort, with around 19% of those sequences being non-productive.

The method was the immunoSEQ multiplex PCR assay. A mixture of 60 forward primers for TCR Vbeta segments and 13 reverse primers for TCR Jbeta segments was used in the multiplex PCR. A multiplex PCR assay on genomic DNA amplified the CDR3 region of rearranged TCR beta genes. The amplified TCR beta libraries were sequenced on the Illumina HiSeq System as 87-base-pair reads. From the authors' description of their analysis: A later analysis tallied approximately 87 million unique TCR beta chains across the 666 repertoires, and some 10 million of those chains were shared by two or more donors. To remove PCR and sequencing errors, raw reads were error-corrected and collapsed into unique sequences using a nearest-neighbor algorithm that merged closely related sequences. Alignment of CDR3 sequences to IMGT reference sequences was used to assign V, D and J gene segments. For a sequence to be retained, at least a six-nucleotide match to both a V gene segment and a J gene segment was required. Rearrangements were classified as productive when the CDR3 lacked stop codons and remained in frame with V and J, and all other rearrangements were classified as non-productive. CDR3 was defined according to IMGT convention as the region running from the second conserved V-encoded cysteine to the conserved J-encoded phenylalanine. Sequences without an unambiguous match to a single V gene segment were excluded from the earlier analysis of about 630 of the donors. In an earlier analysis of 587 of the donors, V segments were called functional above 56.7% productive rearrangements and were called segregating when the between-donor standard deviation exceeded 5%. A statistical classification framework was built to diagnose cytomegalovirus status from the catalog of TCR beta chain sequences. In a later analysis, TCR nucleotide sequences were compared against IMGT/GENE-DB human TR gene sequences so that V and J genes could be assigned. A later analysis assigned CDR3 sequences and most-parsimonious VDJ recombination scenarios with the TCRdist pipeline. In a later analysis, every TCR beta chain was defined by the combination of its CDR3 amino acid sequence and its V-gene family, and reads without a unique V-gene family were dropped. As a way to deal with suspected cross-contamination and a sequencing artifact, a later analysis dropped 450 to 700 nucleotide sequences that were highly shared and had low generation probability. In a later analysis, a clonal expansion index was calculated for each public chain from normalized within-repertoire ranks of inferred template counts. Generation probabilities in a later analysis came from a VDJ recombination model fitted to out-of-frame rearrangements, and those results were checked against IGoR. A later analysis scored TCR-TCR, TCR-HLA and TCR-CMV co-occurrence with hypergeometric tests, applying a repertoire-size bias correction to TCR pairs. False discovery rates were estimated in a later analysis by permuting HLA or CMV assignments 20 times. In a later analysis, co-occurring TCRs were grouped using DBSCAN, with TCRdist sequence similarity added in when clustering inside HLA-allele-positive subsets. Repertoires with fewer than 30,000 or more than 120,000 public chains, plus five repertoires with anomalous nucleotide sharing, were excluded from co-occurrence clustering. Held by TCRdb, this immuneACCESS table contains in-frame sequences only and omits some clones. Under half of the omission traces to an unresolved V gene where checked; the cause of the rest is unknown. V and J calls and clone size come straight from that table; D and trimming were deduced from the DNA. The sample contains tens of thousands of clones, 45% to 65% of them found a single time. The ten largest make up 9% to 13% of the sample.

Reading from cysteine to phenylalanine, the CDR3 counts 15 amino acids. This entry keeps only the CDR3 DNA: 45 bases, framed from base 1. At the junction V is shortened by 2 bases and J by 2 bases, with 10 bases in between. As encoded in the germline V gene (reference sequence), CDR1 is MNHNY while CDR2 is SVGAGI. The cohort was made up of several hundred healthy bone marrow donors. At the time of sampling, every cohort member was nominally healthy, though immune exposures that went unrecorded were likely present. Of the 700 or so cohort members, approximately 280 had positive CMV serostatus and roughly 350 had negative CMV serostatus, and CMV serostatus was not recorded for the donor. A peripheral blood sample was provided by each donor, and peripheral blood mononuclear cells were used for TCR beta sequencing. Genomic DNA extraction from the blood cell samples was performed with the Qiagen DNeasy Blood Extraction Kit.

Overall results and qualifications from the work: Presence/absence analyses assumed roughly uniform sequencing depth across donors, an assumption that may not hold. A later analysis found that HLA-associated TCR beta chains were more clonally expanded and had lower generation probabilities than equally common non-associated chains. The sequencing pipeline was judged likely to have produced a cluster of highly shared sequence variants as a technical artifact. Strong co-occurrence of HLA alleles, especially DR and DQ, made assigning TCR associations to individual alleles difficult. An association between a missense DCLRE1C variant and V-gene and J-gene trimming of TCR beta chains was found in a later genetic analysis and replicated in an independent cohort. The authors suggested that the approach could potentially be generalized to other disease states and immunological phenotypes. The earlier analysis of 587 of the donors excluded some 15 rarely observed V segments, including chromosome 9 orphons, because counts were too low. Three of the identified cytomegalovirus-associated TCR beta chains were confirmed in vitro to be specific for cytomegalovirus antigens. Because the 87-base-pair reads could not distinguish some IMGT-functional V segments, including TRBV6-2 and TRBV6-3, those segments were excluded. Because HLA typing was unavailable for some donors at each locus, only the typed subset was used in association tests. The study listed 170 or so TCR beta chains as associated with cytomegalovirus. Correlated functional status among segregating V segments might be attributable to linkage disequilibrium, but an unknown experimental factor could not be ruled out. At a false discovery rate of 0.05, a later analysis linked 16,951 TCR beta sequences to specific HLA alleles. Across donors, most TCR sequences were observed very rarely, whereas some public TCRs were present in many individuals. In a later analysis, TCR association rates were found to vary across HLA loci, with the most associated TCRs seen for DRB1 alleles and the fewest for HLA-C alleles. Broadly in line with IMGT annotations, most TCR beta V segments showed up in productive rearrangements about 90% or about 30% of the time in an earlier analysis of 450 to 750 of the donors. Immune exposure information for the cohort was limited to CMV serostatus. This cohort had only TCR beta chains sequenced, and the lack of alpha or paired-chain data limited which features could be detected. A later analysis reported that several top co-occurrence clusters appeared linked to parvovirus B19, influenza, CMV and Epstein-Barr virus. Compared with the roughly 700-donor mean, donors in an Asian-associated ancestry cluster had fewer N-insertions in productive TCRs, according to a later genetic analysis. A further reported finding was that TCR beta sequences accurately predicted the HLA-A and HLA-B alleles for most subjects in the first cohort. A later analysis found that most CMV-associated TCR beta chains appeared HLA-restricted, with HLA associations seemingly driven largely by CMV exposure. Cytomegalovirus status was reported to be diagnosed by the classifier with high specificity and sensitivity in both the original and validation cohorts.

Regarding this clone: The antigen it binds to is not known. No qualities accompany the bases; no much larger clone lies one base away.

This TCR was recovered from a human donor in good health. The chain couples TRBV6-6 to TRBJ1-5; the D gene is perhaps TRBD1, from 5 matching bases. Sequenced material: PBMCs. The CDR3 reads CASSYGGDGNQPQHF. The sequenced DNA is TGTGCCAGCAGTTACGGGGGGGACGGCAATCAGCCCCAGCATTTT.